The 10 T cell receptor beta chains reported below all come from one sample, sequenced in a study of response to subunit inactivated influenza vaccine. TCRdb fed the RT-PCR reads into MiXCR, producing one record per CDR3 protein. Altogether 550,000 to 800,000 distinct CDR3 sequences are present, about 15% being singletons, with the ten largest covering under 14%. Here the sequenced sample was PBMCs from blood, taken about 13 days after vaccination. The receptor source for this set is a man aged 50 to 60 who received an inactivated influenza vaccine.

V is TRBV7-3 and J is TRBJ2-1, with D maybe TRBD1 (5 bases). The CDR3 loop spans 15 amino acids. CDR1 is SGHTA, CDR2 FQGTGA, per germline. The germline V and J ends were trimmed by 2 bases and 4 bases, with 12 bases remaining between them. CDR3: CASSLAARAYNEQFF. CDR3 DNA sequence: TGTGCCAGCAGCTTAGCCGCCAGGGCTTACAATGAGCAGTTCTTC.

The table lists this clonotype with a few counts. The rearrangement joins TRBV4-3 to TRBJ2-3; D is possibly TRBD2 (6 bases). Per germline, CDR1 LGHNA and CDR2 YSLEER. This CDR3 has 14 amino acids. V was trimmed by 1 base and J by 4 bases, leaving 9 bases between them. CDR3: CASSQVTSPDTQYF. In DNA, the CDR3 is TGCGCCAGCAGCCAAGTCACTAGCCCAGATACGCAGTATTTT.

Here the CDR3 DNA reads TGCGCCAGCAGCTTGGAAAGGGGCGTAGGAACAGATACGCAGTATTTT. Its translation is CASSLERGVGTDTQYF. The V gene is TRBV5-1, the J gene TRBJ2-3; perhaps TRBD1 as D (5 bases). V lost 0 bases and J 3 bases, leaving 14 bases between the germline ends. The V gene's germline CDR1 is SGHRS and CDR2 YFSETQ. The length of the CDR3 is 16 residues.

This clonotype was recorded a few times. The genes are TRBV6-2 or TRBV6-3 and TRBJ2-7, with 13 bases matching TRBD2. From germline, CDR1 is MNHEY and CDR2 SVGEGT. The CDR3 runs to 18 residues. V lost 4 bases to trimming and J lost 3 bases; unmatched junction nucleotides: 12. CDR3 DNA: TGTGCCAGCAGTTCCGAGACTAGCGGGGGGAAATACAACTACGAGCAGTACTTC. Its protein is CASSSETSGGKYNYEQYF.

There are a few counts of this clonotype. The genes are TRBV12-3 or TRBV12-4 and TRBJ1-1; no firm D call. This CDR3 comprises 14 residues. V shed 1 base and J shed 4 bases, with 10 bases lying between them. CDR3 in amino acids: CASSLGIWGTEAFF. The CDR3, as DNA: TGTGCCAGCAGTTTAGGAATCTGGGGCACTGAAGCTTTCTTT.

This clonotype occurred a few times. The chain couples TRBV20-1 to TRBJ2-3; TRBD2 might be the D (6 bases). Germline lookup yields CDR1 DFQATT and CDR2 SNEGSKA (reference sequence). The CDR3 is 12 amino acids. V was cut by 5 bases and J by 4 bases, with 10 bases left in between. The CDR3 DNA reads TGCAGTGCTCCCGGAGGGGCAGATACGCAGTATTTT. Protein: CSAPGGADTQYF.

The chain links TRBV5-1 to TRBJ2-5, with 7 bases that match TRBD1. Germline loops: CDR1 SGHRS, CDR2 YFSETQ. The CDR3 totals 16 residues. Losses at the gene ends were 4 bases for V and 6 bases for J; bases not matched to a gene: 15. As DNA, the CDR3 is TGCGCCAGCAGCACCTTCCTGGACAGGTTCGAGAAGACCCAGTACTTC. Encoded protein: CASSTFLDRFEKTQYF.

This clonotype was seen ten or more times. This chain connects TRBV7-2 to TRBJ2-7; D may be TRBD1 (5 bases). This CDR3 contains 15 residues. The germline CDR1 and CDR2 sequences are SGHTA and FQGNSA. The germline V and J ends were trimmed by 1 base and 0 bases, with 10 bases remaining between them. The CDR3: CASSLVQGGSYEQYF. The CDR3 nucleotides read TGTGCCAGCAGCTTAGTTCAGGGTGGCTCCTACGAGCAGTACTTC.

This clonotype was seen more than once but under ten times. The V gene is TRBV27, the J gene TRBJ2-7, with TRBD1 identical over 9 bases. This CDR3 has 16 amino acids. The trim removed 0 bases at V and 2 bases at J, leaving 5 bases unmatched. Germline V gives CDR1 MNHEY, CDR2 SMNVEV (reference sequence). The CDR3 region is CASSLSGTGFTYEQYF. As DNA, the CDR3 is TGTGCCAGCAGTTTATCGGGGACAGGGTTCACCTACGAGCAGTACTTC.

On this clonotype itself: A single base separates this from a much larger clone, so it may be a read error. The CDR3 reads CDSSRAGGSLQKLFF. As DNA, the CDR3 is TGTGACAGCAGCAGGGCGGGGGGATCCCTTCAAAAACTGTTTTTT. The gene calls are TRBV11-2 and TRBJ1-4; tentative D call: TRBD1 (5 bases). CDR3 length: 15 residues. CDR1 is SGHAT and CDR2 is FQNNGV in the germline V gene.